These 8 T cell receptor beta chains came from one sample sequenced in a study of T cells after yellow fever vaccination. TCRdb processed the 5' RACE reads anew with MiXCR; each CDR3 protein has one entry. Here the sample spans hundreds of thousands of distinct CDR3 sequences, roughly 8% being singletons. The sequencing used PBMCs, collected 35 to 50 days after the first yellow fever vaccination. The receptors come from a young man who received the YFV17D yellow fever vaccine.

The chain carries TRBV28 and TRBJ1-4; D uncertain. Germline assignment: CDR1 MDHEN and CDR2 SYDVKM. CDR3 length: 15 residues. Trimming took 7 bases from V and 3 from J, leaving 15 bases between them. CDR3: CASTFSPASNEKLFF. DNA for the CDR3: TGTGCCAGCACCTTTTCGCCAGCCTCTAATGAAAAACTGTTTTTT.

This clonotype was recorded at least ten times. The V call is TRBV27, the J call TRBJ2-7; D is undetermined. V shed 6 bases and J shed 0 bases, with 12 bases lying between them. Germline lookup yields CDR1 MNHEY and CDR2 SMNVEV (reference sequence). CDR3 length: 14 amino acids. The CDR3 here is CASRFGPSSYEQYF. In nucleotides, the CDR3 is TGTGCCAGCAGATTCGGACCGTCCTCCTACGAGCAGTACTTC.

This clonotype has a handful of counts. This sequence joins TRBV27 and TRBJ2-1, with 7 bases identical to TRBD2. Trimming at V came to 5 bases and at J to 7 bases, leaving 11 bases not matched to a gene. Germline V lookup: CDR1 MNHEY, CDR2 SMNVEV (reference sequence). This CDR3 is 15 amino acids long. Written as DNA, the CDR3 is TGTGCCAGCAGTACGTGGGATCGGGGAGGGAATGAGCAGTTCTTC. This gives the protein CASSTWDRGGNEQFF.

Ten or more counts support this clonotype. The J gene is TRBJ2-5, the V gene TRBV7-7, with D possibly being TRBD2 (6 bases). Trimming took 5 bases from V and 0 from J, leaving 16 bases between them. This CDR3 spans 16 amino acids. CDR1 and CDR2 from the germline V gene are SSHAT and FNYEAQ (reference sequence). This CDR3 reads CASSRYGGSYQETQYF. The CDR3 DNA reads as TGTGCCAGCAGCCGTTACGGGGGATCCTACCAAGAGACCCAGTACTTC.

The J gene is TRBJ2-1, the V gene TRBV6-2 or TRBV6-3; D gene ambiguous. CDR3 length equals 13 residues. V shed 6 bases and J shed 4 bases, with 10 bases lying between them. Germline assignment: CDR1 MNHEY and CDR2 SVGEGT. The CDR3 nucleotides are TGTGCCAGCAGCATCTTTTCATACAATGAGCAGTTCTTC. Its protein is CASSIFSYNEQFF.

This clonotype has at least ten counts. The chain joins TRBV10-3 to TRBJ1-4; maybe TRBD1 (5 bases). This CDR3 comprises 14 residues. Per the germline V gene, CDR1 is ENHRY and CDR2 is SYGVKD. Trimming left V 10 bases short and J 6 bases short, with 18 bases between. CDR3 sequence (DNA): TGTGCCAGTAGGCCCGGGACGCCTTATGAAAAACTGTTTTTT. Protein sequence: CASRPGTPYEKLFF.

The rearrangement joins TRBV28 to TRBJ1-2; tentatively, D is TRBD1 (6 bases). Trimming took off 6 bases at V and 2 bases at J, with 19 bases between the two ends. CDR3 length equals 16 residues. Per germline, CDR1 MDHEN and CDR2 SYDVKM. In DNA, the CDR3 is TGTGCCAGCAGGGGGGGTCCGGGACACTCAAACTATGGCTACACCTTC. Protein product: CASRGGPGHSNYGYTF.

The chain employs TRBV2 and TRBJ2-1; D might be TRBD1 or TRBD2, each matching 5 bases. The V end was cut by 8 bases, the J end by 0 bases, with 8 bases between. From germline, CDR1 is SNHLY and CDR2 FYNNEI. The CDR3 loop spans 13 amino acids. The CDR3 region is CASRGDSYNEQFF. The CDR3 DNA reads TGTGCCAGCCGAGGGGACTCCTACAATGAGCAGTTCTTC.